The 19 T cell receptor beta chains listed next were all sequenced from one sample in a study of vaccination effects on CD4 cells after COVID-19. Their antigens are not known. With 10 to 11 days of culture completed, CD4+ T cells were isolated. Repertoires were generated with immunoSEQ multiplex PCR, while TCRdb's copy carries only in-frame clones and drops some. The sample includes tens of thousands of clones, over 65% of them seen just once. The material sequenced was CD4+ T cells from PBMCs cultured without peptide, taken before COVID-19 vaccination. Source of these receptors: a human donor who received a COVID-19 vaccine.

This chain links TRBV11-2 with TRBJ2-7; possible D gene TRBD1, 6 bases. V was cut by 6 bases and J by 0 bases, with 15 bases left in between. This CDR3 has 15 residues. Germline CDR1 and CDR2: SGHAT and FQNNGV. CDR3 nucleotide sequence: TGTGCCAGCAGTGTAGGGACAATCCGCTCCTACGAGCAGTACGTC. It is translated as CASSVGTIRSYEQYV.

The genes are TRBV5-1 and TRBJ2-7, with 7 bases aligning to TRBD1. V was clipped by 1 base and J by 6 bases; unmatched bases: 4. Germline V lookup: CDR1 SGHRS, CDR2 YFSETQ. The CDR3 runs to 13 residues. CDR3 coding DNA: TGCGCCAGCAGCTTGAGACAGGGCGGCGAGCAGTACGTC. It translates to CASSLRQGGEQYV.

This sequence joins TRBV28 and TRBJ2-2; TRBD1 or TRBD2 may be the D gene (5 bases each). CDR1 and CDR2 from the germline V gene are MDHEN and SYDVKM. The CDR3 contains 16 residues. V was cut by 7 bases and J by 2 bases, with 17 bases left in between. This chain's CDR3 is CASNLVRGRNTGELFF. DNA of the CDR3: TGTGCCAGCAACTTGGTGAGGGGAAGAAACACCGGGGAGCTGTTTTTT.

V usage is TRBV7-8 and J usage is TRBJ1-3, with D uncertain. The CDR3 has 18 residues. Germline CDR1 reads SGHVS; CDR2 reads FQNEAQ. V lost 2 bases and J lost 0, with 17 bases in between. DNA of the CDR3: TGTGCCAGCAGCTTAAGCTTTCGGTCAACCGACTCTGGAAACACCATATATTTT. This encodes CASSLSFRSTDSGNTIYF.

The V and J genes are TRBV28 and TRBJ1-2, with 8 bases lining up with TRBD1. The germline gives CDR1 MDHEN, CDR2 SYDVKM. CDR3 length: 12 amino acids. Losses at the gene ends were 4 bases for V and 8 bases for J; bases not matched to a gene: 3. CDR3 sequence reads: CASSSRTGGYTF. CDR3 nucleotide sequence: TGTGCCAGCAGTTCACGGACAGGGGGCTACACCTTC.

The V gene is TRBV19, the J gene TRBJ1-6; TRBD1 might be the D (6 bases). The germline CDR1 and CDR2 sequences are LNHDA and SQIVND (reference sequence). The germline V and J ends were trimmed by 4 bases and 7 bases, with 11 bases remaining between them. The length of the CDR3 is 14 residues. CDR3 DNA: TGTGCCAGTAGTACAACAGGGTGGAATTCACCCCTCCACTTT. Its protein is CASSTTGWNSPLHF.

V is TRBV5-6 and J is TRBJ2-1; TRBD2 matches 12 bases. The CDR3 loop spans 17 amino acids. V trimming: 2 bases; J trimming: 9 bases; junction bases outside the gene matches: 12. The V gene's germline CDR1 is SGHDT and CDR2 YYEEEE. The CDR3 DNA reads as TGTGCCAGCAGCTTTGCTAGCGGGGGGGCCTTGGTGGGTGAGCAGTTCTTC. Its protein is CASSFASGGALVGEQFF.

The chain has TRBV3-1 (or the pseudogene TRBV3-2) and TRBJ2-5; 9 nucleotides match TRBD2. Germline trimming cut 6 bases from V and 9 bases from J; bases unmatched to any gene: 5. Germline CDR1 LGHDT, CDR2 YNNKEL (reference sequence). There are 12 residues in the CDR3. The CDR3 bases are TGTGCCAGCAGTAATAGCGGGGGTGCCCAGTACTTC. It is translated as CASSNSGGAQYF.

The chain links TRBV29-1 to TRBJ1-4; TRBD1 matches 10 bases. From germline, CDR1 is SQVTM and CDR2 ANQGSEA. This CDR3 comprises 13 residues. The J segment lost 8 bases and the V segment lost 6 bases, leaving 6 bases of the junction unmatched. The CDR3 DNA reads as TGCAGCGTGGGGACAGGGGTGGTAGAAAAACTGTTTTTT. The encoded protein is CSVGTGVVEKLFF.

The CDR3 bases are TGTGCCAGCAGCTCCGGGAGCTATGGCTACACCTTC. Residues: CASSSGSYGYTF. This chain links TRBV28 with TRBJ1-2, with no clear D. This CDR3 contains 12 residues. Germline V gene lookup returns CDR1 MDHEN and CDR2 SYDVKM. Trimming left V 6 bases short and J 4 bases short, with 9 bases between.

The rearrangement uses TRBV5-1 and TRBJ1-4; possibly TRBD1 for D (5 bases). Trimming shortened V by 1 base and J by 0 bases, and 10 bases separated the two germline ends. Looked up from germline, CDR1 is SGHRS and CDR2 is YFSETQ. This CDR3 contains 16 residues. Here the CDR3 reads CASSLQGDATNEKLFF. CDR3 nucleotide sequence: TGCGCCAGCAGCTTGCAAGGGGACGCAACTAATGAAAAACTGTTTTTT. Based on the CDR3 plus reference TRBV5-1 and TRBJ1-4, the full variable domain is KAGVTQTPRYLIKTRGQQVTLSCSPISGHRSVSWYQQTPGQGLQFLFEYFSETQRNKGNFPGRFSGRQFSNSRSEMNVSTLELGDSALYLCASSLQGDATNEKLFFGSGTQLSVL.

This chain's CDR3 is CASSMTGSAYNEQFF. The CDR3 DNA reads as TGTGCCAGCAGCATGACAGGGAGCGCCTACAATGAGCAGTTCTTC. The chain is built from TRBV7-3 and TRBJ2-1, with 7 nucleotides matching TRBD1. The junction had 6 bases not matched to a gene; V was cut back by 5 bases and J by 2 bases. Germline CDR1 is SGHTA and CDR2 is FQGTGA. The CDR3 covers 15 residues.

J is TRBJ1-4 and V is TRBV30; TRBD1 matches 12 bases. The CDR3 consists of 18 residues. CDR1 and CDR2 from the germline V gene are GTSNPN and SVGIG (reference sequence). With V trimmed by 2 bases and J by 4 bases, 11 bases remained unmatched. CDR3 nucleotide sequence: TGTGCCTGGAGTAAAACCGGGACAGGGGGCTTTGTTAATGAAAAACTGTTTTTT. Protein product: CAWSKTGTGGFVNEKLFF. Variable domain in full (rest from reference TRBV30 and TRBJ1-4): SQTIHQWPATLVQPVGSPLSLECTVEGTSNPNLYWYRQAAGRGLQLLFYSVGIGQISSEVPQNLSASRPQDRQFILSSKKLLLSDSGFYLCAWSKTGTGGFVNEKLFFGSGTQLSVL.

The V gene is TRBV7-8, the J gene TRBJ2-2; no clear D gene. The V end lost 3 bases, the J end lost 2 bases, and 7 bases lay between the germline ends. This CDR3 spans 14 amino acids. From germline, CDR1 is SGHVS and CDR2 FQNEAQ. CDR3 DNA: TGTGCCAGCAGCTTGCGCCCCAACACCGGGGAGCTGTTTTTT. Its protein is CASSLRPNTGELFF.

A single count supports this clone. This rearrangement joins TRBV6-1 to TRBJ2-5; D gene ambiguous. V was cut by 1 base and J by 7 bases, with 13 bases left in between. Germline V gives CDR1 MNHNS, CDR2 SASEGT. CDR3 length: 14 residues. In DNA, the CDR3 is TGTGCCAGCAGTGAAGGGCAGCCTACAGCGACCCAGTACTTC. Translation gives CASSEGQPTATQYF.

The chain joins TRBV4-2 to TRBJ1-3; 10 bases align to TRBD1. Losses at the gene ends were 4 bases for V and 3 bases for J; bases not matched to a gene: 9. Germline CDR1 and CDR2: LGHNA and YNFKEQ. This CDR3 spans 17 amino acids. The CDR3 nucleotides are TGTGCCAGCAGCCCGGGACAGGGGAGTTTGAGTGGAAACACCATATATTTT. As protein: CASSPGQGSLSGNTIYF.

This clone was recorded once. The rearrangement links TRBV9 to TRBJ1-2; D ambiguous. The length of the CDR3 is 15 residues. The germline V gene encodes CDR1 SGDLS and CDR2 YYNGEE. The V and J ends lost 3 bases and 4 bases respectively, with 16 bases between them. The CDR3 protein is CASSGTGKSLYGYTF. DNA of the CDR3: TGTGCCAGCAGCGGCACCGGAAAGTCGCTCTATGGCTACACCTTC.

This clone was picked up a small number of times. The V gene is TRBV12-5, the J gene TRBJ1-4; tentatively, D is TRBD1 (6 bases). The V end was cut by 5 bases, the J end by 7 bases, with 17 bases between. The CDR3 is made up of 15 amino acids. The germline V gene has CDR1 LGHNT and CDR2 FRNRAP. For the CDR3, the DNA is TGTGCTAGTGGTCCATCTGGGGGGCGGGGTGAAAAACTGTTTTTT. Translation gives CASGPSGGRGEKLFF. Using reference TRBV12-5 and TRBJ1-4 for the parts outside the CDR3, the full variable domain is DARVTQTPRHKVTEMGQEVTMRCQPILGHNTVFWYRQTMMQGLELLAYFRNRAPLDDSGMPKDRFSAEMPDATLATLKIQPSEPRDSAVYFCASGPSGGRGEKLFFGSGTQLSVL.

The CDR3 coding sequence is TGTGCCAGCAGTTCGAGGGGACAATTGTTCTTC. Protein sequence: CASSSRGQLFF. This sequence joins TRBV28 and TRBJ2-1, with a tentative D call TRBD1 (6 bases). This CDR3 comprises 11 residues. V shed 4 bases and J shed 15 bases, with 13 bases lying between them. Germline V gives CDR1 MDHEN, CDR2 SYDVKM.